This is a list of T cell receptor beta chains from one sample in a study of blood T cell repertoires in COVID-19. The repertoire was sequenced with immunoSEQ multiplex PCR; TCRdb's copy has only in-frame clones and lacks some. The table includes 250,000 or so clones, around four fifths detected once. Sequences were obtained from peripheral blood. Every receptor here comes from a woman in her 70s with acute or convalescent COVID-19. Both conserved end residues are part of each CDR3. D genes are given only for firm matches. Clone size is stated in some rows and not others, as once, few, many or a class when expanded.

size: NA
V: TRBV3-1/TRBV3-2
D: TRBD2
J: TRBJ2-7
CDR3: CASSHTSGAAYAQYF
DNA: TGTGCCAGCAGTCACACGAGCGGGGCCGCCTACGCGCAGTACTTC

size: NA
V: TRBV2
D: TRBD1
J: TRBJ2-7
CDR3: CASILPGTGHYEQYF
DNA: TGTGCCAGCATCCTACCCGGGACAGGCCACTACGAGCAGTACTTC

size: NA
V: TRBV5-1
D: TRBD2
J: TRBJ2-7
CDR3: CASSLSWLAGGSVPSEQYF
DNA: TGCGCCAGCAGCTTGTCGTGGCTAGCGGGGGGATCCGTCCCCTCCGAGCAGTACTTC

size: NA
V: TRBV7-9
D: TRBD1
J: TRBJ1-6
CDR3: CASSWDRVNSPLHF
DNA: TGTGCCAGCAGCTGGGACAGGGTAAATTCACCCCTCCACTTT

size: NA
V: TRBV5-4
D: NA
J: TRBJ2-5
CDR3: CASSLDQQETQYF
DNA: TGTGCCAGCAGCTTGGACCAGCAAGAGACCCAGTACTTC

size: NA
V: TRBV28
D: NA
J: TRBJ1-2
CDR3: CASRTSYGYTF
DNA: TGTGCCAGCAGGACTTCCTATGGCTACACCTTC

size: NA
V: TRBV19
D: TRBD1
J: TRBJ2-5
CDR3: CASSILGQGNRETQYF
DNA: TGTGCCAGTAGTATTCTGGGACAGGGCAATCGGGAGACCCAGTACTTC

size: NA
V: TRBV4-2
D: TRBD2
J: TRBJ2-1
CDR3: CASSQEAGGRYNEQFF
DNA: TGTGCCAGCAGCCAGGAAGCGGGGGGGCGGTACAATGAGCAGTTCTTC

size: many
V: TRBV28
D: NA
J: TRBJ2-7
CDR3: CASRLRYEQYF
DNA: TGTGCCAGCAGGCTACGCTACGAGCAGTACTTC

size: NA
V: TRBV11-2
D: NA
J: TRBJ2-2
CDR3: CASRAPGLENTGELFF
DNA: TGTGCCAGCAGGGCCCCCGGACTGGAAAACACCGGGGAGCTGTTTTTT

size: NA
V: TRBV12-5
D: NA
J: TRBJ1-5
CDR3: CASKESTGPQHF
DNA: TGTGCTAGTAAAGAGTCTACCGGGCCCCAGCATTTT

size: NA
V: TRBV19
D: TRBD1
J: TRBJ2-5
CDR3: CASSATGASRETQYF
DNA: TGTGCCAGTAGTGCAACAGGGGCCTCGAGAGAGACCCAGTACTTC

size: NA
V: TRBV9
D: TRBD2
J: TRBJ2-3
CDR3: CASSEGLGRGDPDTQYF
DNA: TGTGCCAGCAGCGAGGGATTAGGGCGGGGGGACCCAGATACGCAGTATTTT

size: NA
V: TRBV18
D: NA
J: TRBJ2-1
CDR3: CASSPSTGLGNEQFF
DNA: TGTGCCAGCTCACCTAGCACAGGCTTGGGGAATGAGCAGTTCTTC

size: NA
V: TRBV29-1
D: NA
J: TRBJ1-5
CDR3: CSVGGGNQPQHF
DNA: TGCAGCGTTGGGGGGGGCAATCAGCCCCAGCATTTT

size: NA
V: TRBV4-1
D: NA
J: TRBJ2-7
CDR3: CASSQATATYEQYF
DNA: TGCGCCAGCAGCCAAGCCACCGCTACCTACGAGCAGTACTTC

size: NA
V: TRBV28
D: NA
J: TRBJ1-3
CDR3: CASSSRGQGNTIYF
DNA: TGTGCCAGCAGTTCCCGAGGACAGGGAAACACCATATATTTT

size: NA
V: TRBV7-9
D: NA
J: TRBJ1-2
CDR3: CASSFRQGNGYTF
DNA: TGTGCCAGCAGCTTTCGGCAGGGTAATGGCTACACCTTC

size: NA
V: TRBV11-2
D: TRBD2
J: TRBJ2-7
CDR3: CASSLIAGGHEQYF
DNA: TGTGCCAGCAGCCTAATAGCGGGGGGGCACGAGCAGTACTTC

size: NA
V: TRBV6-5
D: TRBD2
J: TRBJ2-1
CDR3: CASRSSGGLYNEQFF
DNA: TGTGCCAGCAGGTCTAGCGGGGGCCTCTACAATGAGCAGTTCTTC

size: NA
V: TRBV6-1
D: NA
J: TRBJ1-3
CDR3: CASSEGPTEGNTIYF
DNA: TGTGCCAGCAGTGAAGGGCCCACAGAGGGAAACACCATATATTTT

size: NA
V: TRBV7-2
D: NA
J: TRBJ2-3
CDR3: CASSSNPGGPYTQYF
DNA: TGTGCCAGCAGCTCGAACCCCGGGGGGCCCTATACGCAGTATTTT

size: NA
V: TRBV7-8
D: TRBD1
J: TRBJ1-5
CDR3: CASSQDRDQPQHF
DNA: TGTGCCAGCAGCCAAGACAGGGACCAGCCCCAGCATTTT

size: NA
V: TRBV4-3
D: TRBD1
J: TRBJ1-2
CDR3: CASSQHRQGISGYTF
DNA: TGCGCCAGCAGCCAACATCGACAGGGGATAAGCGGCTACACCTTC

size: NA
V: TRBV6-6
D: NA
J: TRBJ2-3
CDR3: CASTSTGDPRTDTQYF
DNA: TGTGCCAGCACCTCGACGGGGGACCCCCGCACAGATACGCAGTATTTT

size: NA
V: TRBV5-6
D: NA
J: TRBJ1-1
CDR3: CASSLGSLPGTEAFF
DNA: TGTGCCAGCAGCTTGGGGTCCTTACCGGGCACTGAAGCTTTCTTT

size: NA
V: TRBV19
D: NA
J: TRBJ1-1
CDR3: CASSISVGRVGAFF
DNA: TGTGCCAGTAGTATAAGTGTAGGGAGGGTCGGAGCTTTCTTT

size: NA
V: TRBV6-5
D: TRBD1
J: TRBJ1-5
CDR3: CASSETGVGNQPQHF
DNA: TGTGCCAGCTCAGAGACAGGGGTCGGCAATCAGCCCCAGCATTTT

size: NA
V: TRBV28
D: NA
J: TRBJ1-2
CDR3: CASTQAPRQGYGYTF
DNA: TGTGCCAGCACCCAAGCTCCCAGGCAGGGCTATGGCTACACCTTC

size: NA
V: TRBV18
D: NA
J: TRBJ1-3
CDR3: CASSPFTPGTTGNTIYF
DNA: TGTGCCAGCTCACCTTTTACTCCCGGGACAACTGGAAACACCATATATTTT

size: NA
V: TRBV4-2
D: TRBD1
J: TRBJ1-2
CDR3: CASSTRDRGSGTF
DNA: TGTGCCAGCAGCACCCGGGACAGGGGGTCTGGGACCTTC

size: NA
V: TRBV24-1
D: NA
J: TRBJ2-3
CDR3: CATRRTATDTQYF
DNA: TGTGCCACCAGGCGGACAGCCACAGATACGCAGTATTTT

size: NA
V: TRBV4-3
D: NA
J: TRBJ1-5
CDR3: CASSQVGGRGQPQHF
DNA: TGCGCCAGCAGCCAAGTTGGGGGGAGAGGGCAGCCCCAGCATTTT

size: NA
V: TRBV7-2
D: TRBD1
J: TRBJ2-7
CDR3: CASSLGQGRAEQYF
DNA: TGTGCCAGCAGCTTGGGACAGGGTCGTGCCGAGCAGTACTTC

size: once
V: TRBV4-2
D: NA
J: TRBJ1-5
CDR3: CASSPTLYSNQPQHF
DNA: TGTGCCAGCAGCCCCACTTTATATAGCAATCAGCCCCAGCATTTT

size: NA
V: TRBV10-1
D: TRBD1
J: TRBJ1-2
CDR3: CASSESLTGGRGYTF
DNA: TGCGCCAGCAGTGAGTCATTGACAGGGGGTCGTGGCTACACCTTC

size: NA
V: TRBV7-6
D: TRBD1
J: TRBJ1-1
CDR3: CASSSLGQGAGTVSLNTEAFF
DNA: TGTGCCAGCAGCTCCTTAGGACAGGGGGCCGGGACCGTTAGCCTGAACACTGAAGCTTTCTTT

size: NA
V: TRBV14
D: NA
J: TRBJ1-3
CDR3: CASSQGVVSGNTIYF
DNA: TGTGCCAGCAGCCAAGGAGTTGTCTCTGGAAACACCATATATTTT

size: NA
V: TRBV6-5
D: TRBD2
J: TRBJ2-1
CDR3: CASTRDYSYYNEQFF
DNA: TGTGCCAGCACCAGGGACTATAGCTACTACAATGAGCAGTTCTTC

size: NA
V: TRBV9
D: NA
J: TRBJ1-2
CDR3: CASSARESESGYTF
DNA: TGTGCCAGCAGCGCCCGGGAAAGTGAAAGTGGCTACACCTTC

size: NA
V: TRBV5-1
D: NA
J: TRBJ2-3
CDR3: CASSSRDRDTQYF
DNA: TGCGCCAGCAGCTCCCGTGACAGGGATACGCAGTATTTT

size: once
V: TRBV5-1
D: NA
J: TRBJ1-2
CDR3: CASSLGMAGRNYGYTF
DNA: TGCGCCAGCAGCTTGGGTATGGCAGGGCGTAACTATGGCTACACCTTC

size: NA
V: TRBV5-6
D: NA
J: TRBJ1-1
CDR3: CASSPPGQPMNTEAFF
DNA: TGTGCCAGCAGCCCACCTGGACAGCCTATGAACACTGAAGCTTTCTTT

size: NA
V: TRBV7-2
D: NA
J: TRBJ1-1
CDR3: CASSSRGGADTEAFF
DNA: TGTGCCAGCAGCTCTCGGGGGGGCGCAGACACTGAAGCTTTCTTT

size: NA
V: TRBV4-1
D: NA
J: TRBJ1-2
CDR3: CASSQDYVNYGYTF
DNA: TGCGCCAGCAGCCAAGATTATGTTAACTATGGCTACACCTTC

size: NA
V: TRBV30
D: NA
J: TRBJ2-7
CDR3: CAWSVSPLKYEQYF
DNA: TGTGCCTGGAGTGTTAGCCCTTTAAAGTACGAGCAGTACTTC

size: NA
V: TRBV30
D: TRBD1
J: TRBJ1-1
CDR3: CAWQRQGGRTGTEAFF
DNA: TGTGCCTGGCAAAGACAGGGTGGAAGGACGGGCACTGAAGCTTTCTTT

size: NA
V: TRBV19
D: TRBD1
J: TRBJ2-1
CDR3: CASSPGGPSSYNEQFF
DNA: TGTGCCAGTAGCCCAGGGGGCCCGAGCTCCTACAATGAGCAGTTCTTC

size: few
V: TRBV2
D: NA
J: TRBJ1-5
CDR3: CASSPRQVINQPQHF
DNA: TGTGCCAGCAGTCCCAGACAGGTGATCAATCAGCCCCAGCATTTT

size: NA
V: TRBV18
D: NA
J: TRBJ1-6
CDR3: CASSPRTVSTLNNSPLHF
DNA: TGTGCCAGCTCACCGAGAACAGTCTCAACTTTAAATAATTCACCCCTCCACTTT

size: NA
V: TRBV6-4
D: NA
J: TRBJ1-1
CDR3: CASSDSPVSYTEAFF
DNA: TGTGCCAGCAGTGACTCGCCAGTATCCTACACTGAAGCTTTCTTT

size: few
V: TRBV10-3
D: NA
J: TRBJ1-3
CDR3: CAIRGDLIGNTIYF
DNA: TGTGCCATCCGAGGGGACTTAATAGGAAACACCATATATTTT

size: NA
V: TRBV15
D: NA
J: TRBJ2-2
CDR3: CATSRASGELFF
DNA: TGTGCCACCAGCAGAGCTAGCGGGGAGCTGTTTTTT

size: few
V: TRBV30
D: TRBD1
J: TRBJ1-3
CDR3: CACRDRGNTIYF
DNA: TGTGCCTGTCGGGACAGAGGAAACACCATATATTTT